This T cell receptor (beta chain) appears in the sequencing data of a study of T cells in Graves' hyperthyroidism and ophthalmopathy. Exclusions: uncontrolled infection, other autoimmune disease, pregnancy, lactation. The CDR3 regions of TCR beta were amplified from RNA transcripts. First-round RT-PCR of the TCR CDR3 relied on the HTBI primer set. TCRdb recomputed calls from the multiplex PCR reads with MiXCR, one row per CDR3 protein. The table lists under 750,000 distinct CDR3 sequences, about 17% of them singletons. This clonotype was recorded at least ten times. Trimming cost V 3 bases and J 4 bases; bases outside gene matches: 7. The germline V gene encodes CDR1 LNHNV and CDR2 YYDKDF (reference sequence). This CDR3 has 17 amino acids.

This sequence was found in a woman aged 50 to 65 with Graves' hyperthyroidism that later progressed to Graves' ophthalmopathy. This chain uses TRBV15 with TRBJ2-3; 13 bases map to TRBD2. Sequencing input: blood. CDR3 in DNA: TGTGCCACCAGCAGGGGGGGACTAGCGGGGTATGCAGATACGCAGTATTTT. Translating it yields CATSRGGLAGYADTQYF. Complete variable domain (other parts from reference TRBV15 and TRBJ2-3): DAMVIQNPRYQVTQFGKPVTLSCSQTLNHNVMYWYQQKSSQAPKLLFHYYDKDFNNEADTPDNFQSRRPNTSFCFLDIRSPGLGDTAMYLCATSRGGLAGYADTQYFGPGTRLTVL.